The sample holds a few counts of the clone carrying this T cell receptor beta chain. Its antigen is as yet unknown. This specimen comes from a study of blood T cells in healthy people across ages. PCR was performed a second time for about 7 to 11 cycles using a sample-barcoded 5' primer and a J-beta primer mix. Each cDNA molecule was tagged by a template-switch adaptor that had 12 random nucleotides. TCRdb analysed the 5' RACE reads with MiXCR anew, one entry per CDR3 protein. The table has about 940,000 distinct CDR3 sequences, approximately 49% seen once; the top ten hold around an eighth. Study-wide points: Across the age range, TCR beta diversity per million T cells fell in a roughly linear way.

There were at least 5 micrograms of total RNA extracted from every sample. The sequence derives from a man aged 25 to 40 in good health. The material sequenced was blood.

For the CDR3, the DNA is TGTGCCATCCAGCAGAGTTCGTATGGCTACACCTTC. Amino acid sequence: CAIQQSSYGYTF. The chain couples TRBV12-3 or TRBV12-4 to TRBJ1-2; D is undetermined. The V and J ends lost 10 bases and 5 bases respectively, with 14 bases between them. The CDR3 is 12 amino acids.